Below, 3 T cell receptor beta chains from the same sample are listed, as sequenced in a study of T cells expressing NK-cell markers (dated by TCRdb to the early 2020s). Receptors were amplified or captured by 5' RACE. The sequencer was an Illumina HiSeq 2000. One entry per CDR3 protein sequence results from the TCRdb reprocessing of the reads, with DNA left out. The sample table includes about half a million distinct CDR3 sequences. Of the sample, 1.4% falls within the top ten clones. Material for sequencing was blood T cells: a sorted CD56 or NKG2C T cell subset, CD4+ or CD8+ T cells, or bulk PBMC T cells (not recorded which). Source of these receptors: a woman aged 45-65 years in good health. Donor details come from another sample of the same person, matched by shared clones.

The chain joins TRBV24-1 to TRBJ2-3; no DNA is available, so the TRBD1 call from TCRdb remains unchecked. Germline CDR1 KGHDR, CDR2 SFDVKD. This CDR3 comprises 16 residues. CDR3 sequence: CATSDGTGRETDTQYF.

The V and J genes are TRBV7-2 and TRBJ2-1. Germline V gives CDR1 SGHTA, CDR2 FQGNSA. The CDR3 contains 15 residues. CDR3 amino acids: CASSLAFSSYNEQFF.

This CDR3 reads CSARDLVRTYNSPLHF. This chain uses TRBV20-1 with TRBJ1-6. Germline CDR1 reads DFQATT; CDR2 reads SNEGSKA (reference sequence). This CDR3 is 16 amino acids long.